The 2 T cell receptor beta chains below were found in one sample sequenced in a study of T-cell memory formation after mild COVID-19. TCRdb re-called the 5' RACE reads with MiXCR, one entry per CDR3 protein. The sample records about 240,000 distinct CDR3 sequences, over 8.5% being singletons. Sequenced sample: PBMCs or a T cell subset sorted from them (not recorded which). The receptors derive from a man between 18 and 35 years old who had mild COVID-19 (a few samples of this study predate the infection). Cell type and time point are not known.

V and J are TRBV5-5 and TRBJ1-6; no firm D call. The CDR3 runs 13 residues. The ends were cut back, 0 bases at V and 10 bases at J, with 8 bases in the middle. CDR1 is SGHKS, CDR2 YYEKEE, per germline (reference sequence). The chain's CDR3 is CASSLARESPLHF. The CDR3 DNA sequence: TGTGCCAGCAGCTTGGCCCGGGAATCACCCCTCCACTTT.

The chain is built from TRBV12-3 or TRBV12-4 and TRBJ2-7; TRBD1 matches at 9 bases. The CDR3 covers 15 residues. V lost 6 bases to trimming and J lost 4 bases; unmatched junction nucleotides: 10. The CDR3 loop reads CASSQDRGSGYEQYF. The CDR3, as DNA: TGTGCCAGCAGCCAGGACAGGGGAAGTGGTTACGAGCAGTACTTC.